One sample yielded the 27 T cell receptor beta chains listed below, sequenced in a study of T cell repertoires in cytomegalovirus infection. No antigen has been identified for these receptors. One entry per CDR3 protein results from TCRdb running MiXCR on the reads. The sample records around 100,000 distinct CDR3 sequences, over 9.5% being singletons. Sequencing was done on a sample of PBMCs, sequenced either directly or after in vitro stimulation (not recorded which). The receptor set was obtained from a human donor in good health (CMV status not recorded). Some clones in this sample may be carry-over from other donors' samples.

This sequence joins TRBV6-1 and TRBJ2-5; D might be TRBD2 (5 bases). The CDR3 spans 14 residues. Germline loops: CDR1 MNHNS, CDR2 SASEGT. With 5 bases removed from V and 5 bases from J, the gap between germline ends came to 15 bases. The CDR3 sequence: CASSYLPSLETQYF. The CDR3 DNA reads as TGTGCCAGCAGTTATCTTCCTAGCCTGGAGACCCAGTACTTC.

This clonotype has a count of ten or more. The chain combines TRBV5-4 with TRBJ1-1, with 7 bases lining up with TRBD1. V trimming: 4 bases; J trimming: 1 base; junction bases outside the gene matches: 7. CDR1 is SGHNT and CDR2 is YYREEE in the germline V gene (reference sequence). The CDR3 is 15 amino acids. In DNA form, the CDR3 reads TGTGCCAGCAGCCTCCCTCCAGGGGGGAACACTGAAGCTTTCTTT. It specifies CASSLPPGGNTEAFF. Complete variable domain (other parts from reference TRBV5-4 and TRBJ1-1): ETGVTQSPTHLIKTRGQQVTLRCSSQSGHNTVSWYQQALGQGPQFIFQYYREEENGRGNFPPRFSGLQFPNYSSELNVNALELDDSALYLCASSLPPGGNTEAFFGQGTRLTVV.

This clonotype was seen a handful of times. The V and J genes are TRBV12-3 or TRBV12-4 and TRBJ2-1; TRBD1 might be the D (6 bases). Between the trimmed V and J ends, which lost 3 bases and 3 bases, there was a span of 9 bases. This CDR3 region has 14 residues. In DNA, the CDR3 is TGTGCCAGCAGTTTGCCACAGGGCTACAATGAGCAGTTCTTC. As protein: CASSLPQGYNEQFF.

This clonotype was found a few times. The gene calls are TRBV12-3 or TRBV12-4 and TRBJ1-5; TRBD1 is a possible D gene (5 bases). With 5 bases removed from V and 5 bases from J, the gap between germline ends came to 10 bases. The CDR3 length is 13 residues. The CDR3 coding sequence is TGTGCCAGCAGTGCCCTAGGGGATCAGCCCCAGCATTTT. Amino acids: CASSALGDQPQHF.

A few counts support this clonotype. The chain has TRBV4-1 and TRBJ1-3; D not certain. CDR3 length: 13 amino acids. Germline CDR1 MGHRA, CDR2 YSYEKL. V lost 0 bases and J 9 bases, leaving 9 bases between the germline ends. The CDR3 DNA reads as TGCGCCAGCAGCCAAGACGCAGAAACCACCATATATTTT. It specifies CASSQDAETTIYF.

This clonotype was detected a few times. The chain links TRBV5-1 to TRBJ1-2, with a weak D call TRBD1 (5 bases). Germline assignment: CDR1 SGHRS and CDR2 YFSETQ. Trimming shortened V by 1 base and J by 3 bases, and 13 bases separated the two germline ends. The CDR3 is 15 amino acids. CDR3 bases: TGCGCCAGCAGCTTGCTCGCCGGGGCGGACTATGGCTACACCTTC. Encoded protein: CASSLLAGADYGYTF. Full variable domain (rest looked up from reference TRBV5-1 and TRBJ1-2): KAGVTQTPRYLIKTRGQQVTLSCSPISGHRSVSWYQQTPGQGLQFLFEYFSETQRNKGNFPGRFSGRQFSNSRSEMNVSTLELGDSALYLCASSLLAGADYGYTFGSGTRLTVV.

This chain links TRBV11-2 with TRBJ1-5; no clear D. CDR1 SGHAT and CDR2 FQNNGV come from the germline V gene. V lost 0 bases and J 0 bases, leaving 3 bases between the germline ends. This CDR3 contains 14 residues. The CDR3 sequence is CASSLDFSNQPQHF. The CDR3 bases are TGTGCCAGCAGCTTAGATTTTAGCAATCAGCCCCAGCATTTT.

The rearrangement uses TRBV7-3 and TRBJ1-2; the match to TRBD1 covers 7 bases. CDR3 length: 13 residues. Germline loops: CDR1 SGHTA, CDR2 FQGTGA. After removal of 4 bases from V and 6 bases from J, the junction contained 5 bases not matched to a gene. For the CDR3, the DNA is TGTGCCAGCAGCTCTACAGGGGCGCATGGCTACACCTTC. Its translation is CASSSTGAHGYTF.

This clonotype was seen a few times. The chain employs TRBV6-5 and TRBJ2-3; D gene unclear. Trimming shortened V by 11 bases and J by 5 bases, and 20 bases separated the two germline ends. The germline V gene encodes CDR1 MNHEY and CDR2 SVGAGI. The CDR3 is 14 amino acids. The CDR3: CAAAPRTSQDTQYF. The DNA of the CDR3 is TGTGCCGCCGCACCCCGAACCTCCCAAGATACGCAGTATTTT.

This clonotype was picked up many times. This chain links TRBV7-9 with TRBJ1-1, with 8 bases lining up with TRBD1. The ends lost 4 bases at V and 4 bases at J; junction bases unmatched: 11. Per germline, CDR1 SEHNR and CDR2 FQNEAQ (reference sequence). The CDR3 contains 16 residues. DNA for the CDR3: TGTGCCAGCAGCTCTCGGACAGGGTGGGATAGCACTGAAGCTTTCTTT. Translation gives CASSSRTGWDSTEAFF.

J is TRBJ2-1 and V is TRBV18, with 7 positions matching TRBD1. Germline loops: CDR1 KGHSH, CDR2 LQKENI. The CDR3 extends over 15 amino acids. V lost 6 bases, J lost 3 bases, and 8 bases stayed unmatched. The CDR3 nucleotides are TGTGCCAGCTCTCCCGACAGGGAACTCTACAATGAGCAGTTCTTC. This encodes CASSPDRELYNEQFF.

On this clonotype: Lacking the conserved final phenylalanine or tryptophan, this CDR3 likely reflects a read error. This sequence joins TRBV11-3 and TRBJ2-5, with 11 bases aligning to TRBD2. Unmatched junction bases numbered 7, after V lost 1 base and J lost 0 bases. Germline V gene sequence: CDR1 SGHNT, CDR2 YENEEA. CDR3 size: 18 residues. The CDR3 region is CASSLAVRLAGNQETQYS. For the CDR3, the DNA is TGTGCCAGCAGCTTAGCGGTCAGACTAGCGGGAAACCAAGAGACCCAGTACTCC.

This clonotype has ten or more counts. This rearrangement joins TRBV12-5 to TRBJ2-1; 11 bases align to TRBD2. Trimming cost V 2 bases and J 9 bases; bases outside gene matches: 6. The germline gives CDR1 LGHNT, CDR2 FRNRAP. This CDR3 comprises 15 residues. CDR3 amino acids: CASGLLAGGVSEQFF. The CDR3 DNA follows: TGTGCTAGTGGTTTGCTAGCGGGAGGAGTAAGTGAGCAGTTCTTC.

The CDR3 protein is CATRSAANTGELFF. The DNA for the CDR3 is TGTGCCACCCGATCAGCAGCGAACACCGGGGAGCTGTTTTTT. V and J are TRBV6-1 and TRBJ2-2; D is undetermined. CDR1 and CDR2 (germline): MNHNS, SASEGT. Trimming stripped 10 bases from V and 0 bases from J, with 12 bases between. CDR3 length equals 14 residues.

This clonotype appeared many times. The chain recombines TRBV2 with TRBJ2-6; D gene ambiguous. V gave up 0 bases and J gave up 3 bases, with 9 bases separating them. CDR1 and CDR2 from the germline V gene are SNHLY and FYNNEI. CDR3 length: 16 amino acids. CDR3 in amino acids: CASSEAGSSGANVLTF. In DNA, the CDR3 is TGTGCCAGCAGTGAAGCGGGAAGTAGTGGGGCCAACGTCCTGACTTTC.

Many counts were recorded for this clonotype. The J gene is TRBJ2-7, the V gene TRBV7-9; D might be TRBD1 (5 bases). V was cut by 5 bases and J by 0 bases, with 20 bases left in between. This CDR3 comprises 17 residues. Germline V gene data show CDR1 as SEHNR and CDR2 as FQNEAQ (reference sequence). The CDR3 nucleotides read TGTGCCAGCAGCGAACGGTGGACACTTCAGCCCTCCTACGAGCAGTACTTC. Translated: CASSERWTLQPSYEQYF.

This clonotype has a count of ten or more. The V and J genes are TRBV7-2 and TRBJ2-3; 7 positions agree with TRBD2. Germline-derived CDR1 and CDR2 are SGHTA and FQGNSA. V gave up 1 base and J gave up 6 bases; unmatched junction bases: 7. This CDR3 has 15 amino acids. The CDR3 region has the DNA TGTGCCAGCAGCTTAGAGAGGACTAGGCGTGATACGCAGTATTTT. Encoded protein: CASSLERTRRDTQYF.

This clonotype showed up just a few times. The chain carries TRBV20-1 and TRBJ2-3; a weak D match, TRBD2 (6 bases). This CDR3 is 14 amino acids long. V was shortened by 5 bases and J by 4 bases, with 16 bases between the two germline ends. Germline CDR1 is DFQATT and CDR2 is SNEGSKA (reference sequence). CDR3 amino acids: CSARRGPGADTQYF. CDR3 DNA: TGCAGTGCTCGTAGAGGCCCGGGAGCAGATACGCAGTATTTT.

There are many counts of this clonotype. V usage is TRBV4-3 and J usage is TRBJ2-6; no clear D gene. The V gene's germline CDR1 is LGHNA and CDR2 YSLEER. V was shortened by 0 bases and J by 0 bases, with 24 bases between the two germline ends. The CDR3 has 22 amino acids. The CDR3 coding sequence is TGCGCCAGCAGCCAAGATTCGCCACTAAGGTACCTGGTACGCTCTGGGGCCAACGTCCTGACTTTC. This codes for CASSQDSPLRYLVRSGANVLTF.

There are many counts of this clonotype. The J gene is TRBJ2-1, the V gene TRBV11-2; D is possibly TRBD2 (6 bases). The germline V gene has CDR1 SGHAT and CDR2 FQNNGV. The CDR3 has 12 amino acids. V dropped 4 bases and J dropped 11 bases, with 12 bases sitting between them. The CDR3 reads CASSSSVAQQFF. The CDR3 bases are TGTGCCAGCAGCTCTAGCGTAGCCCAGCAGTTCTTC.

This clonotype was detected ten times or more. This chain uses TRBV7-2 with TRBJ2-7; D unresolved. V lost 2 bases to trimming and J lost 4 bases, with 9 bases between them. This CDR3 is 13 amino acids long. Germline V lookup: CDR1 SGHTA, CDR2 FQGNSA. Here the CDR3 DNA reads TGTGCCAGCAGCTTATCCGACCCGTACGAGCAGTACGTC. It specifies CASSLSDPYEQYV.

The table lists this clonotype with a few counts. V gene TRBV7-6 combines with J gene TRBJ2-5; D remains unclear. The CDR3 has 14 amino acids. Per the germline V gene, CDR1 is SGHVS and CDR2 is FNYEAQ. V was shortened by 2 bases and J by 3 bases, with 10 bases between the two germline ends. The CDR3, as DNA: TGTGCCAGCAGCTTACAGGCTTACAAAGAGACCCAGTACTTC. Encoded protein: CASSLQAYKETQYF.

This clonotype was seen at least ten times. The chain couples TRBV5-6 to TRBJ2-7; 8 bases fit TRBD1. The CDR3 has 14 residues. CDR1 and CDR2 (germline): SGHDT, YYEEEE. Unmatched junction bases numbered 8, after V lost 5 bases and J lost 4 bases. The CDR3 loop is CASRPGQELYEQYF. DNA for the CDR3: TGTGCCAGCAGACCGGGACAGGAATTGTACGAGCAGTACTTC.

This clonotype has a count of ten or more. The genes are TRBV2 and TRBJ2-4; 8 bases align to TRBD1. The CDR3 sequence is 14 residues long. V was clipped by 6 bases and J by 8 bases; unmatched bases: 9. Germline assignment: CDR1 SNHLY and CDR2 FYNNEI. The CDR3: CASRGGQALYIQYF. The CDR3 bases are TGTGCCAGCAGGGGGGGACAGGCATTATACATTCAGTACTTC.

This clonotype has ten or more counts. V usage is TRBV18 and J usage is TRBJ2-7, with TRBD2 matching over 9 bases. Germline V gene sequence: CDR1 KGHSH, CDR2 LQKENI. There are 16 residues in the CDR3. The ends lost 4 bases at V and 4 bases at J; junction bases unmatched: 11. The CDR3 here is CASSRGDLAGSYEQYF. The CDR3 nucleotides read TGTGCCAGCTCACGGGGGGACCTAGCGGGATCTTACGAGCAGTACTTC.

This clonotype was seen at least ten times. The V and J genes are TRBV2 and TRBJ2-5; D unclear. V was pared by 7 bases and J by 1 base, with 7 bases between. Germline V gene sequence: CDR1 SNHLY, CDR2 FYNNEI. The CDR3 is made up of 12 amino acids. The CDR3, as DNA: TGTGCCAGCACGGAAACCCAAGAGACCCAGTACTTC. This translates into CASTETQETQYF.

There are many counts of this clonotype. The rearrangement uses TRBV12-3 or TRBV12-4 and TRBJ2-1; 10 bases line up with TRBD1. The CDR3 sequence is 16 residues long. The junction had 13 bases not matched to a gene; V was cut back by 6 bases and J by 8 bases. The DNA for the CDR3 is TGTGCCAGCAGCCCAAATGACAGGGGGCAGTGGGATGAGCAGTTCTTC. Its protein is CASSPNDRGQWDEQFF.